This T cell receptor (beta chain) was identified during a study of human T cells and chemical hapten exposure. Study details: Sensitization was performed using 2% DPC on an approximately 2 cm by approximately 2 cm upper inner arm skin site.

Study-level points and caveats: Expanded TCR counts at PT1 went up together with patch test score, a positive correlation.

TCRdb processed the RACE reads anew with MiXCR; each CDR3 protein has one entry. Of 180,000 or so distinct CDR3 sequences in the sample, roughly 30% were seen once. As regards this clonotype: Its cognate antigen is unknown.

Time point meaning: pre-sensitization, week 0. Treatment noted: therapeutic diphenylcyclopropenone sensitization with weekly scalp DPC. Blood, whole and unfractionated, served as the source for total RNA extraction. The CDR3 sequence is 15 residues long. The chain employs TRBV21-1 and TRBJ1-6; the DNA was not used to check the table's D call, TRBD1. TRBV21-1 is an annotated pseudogene. Source: whole blood, taken in connection with sensitization to the hapten diphenylcyclopropenone (DPC). The origin of this receptor is a woman aged 25 to 39 with alopecia areata. Some clones in this sample may be carry-over from other donors' samples. CDR3 sequence: CASSTQGGGNSPLHF. CDR3 nucleotide sequence: TGTGCCAGCAGCACTCAGGGGGGAGGTAATTCACCCCTCCACTTT.